These 8 T cell receptor beta chains share one sample of origin, sequenced in a study of monozygotic twins with inflammatory bowel disease. TCRdb reworked the 5' RACE reads into one entry per CDR3 protein, no DNA. Its table records 80,000 or so distinct CDR3 sequences. Sequenced material: blood. Receptor source: a human donor with ulcerative colitis or Crohn's disease, or a healthy co-twin of an affected twin (not recorded which).

V gene TRBV20-1 combines with J gene TRBJ1-4; TCRdb gives TRBD1 as the D gene, but with no DNA this cannot be confirmed. Germline V CDR1 and CDR2: DFQATT, SNEGSKA (reference sequence). This CDR3 comprises 11 residues. The CDR3 reads CSAAPGEKLFF.

J is TRBJ2-2 and V is TRBV4-2; TCRdb returns TRBD2, unconfirmable since there is no DNA. The CDR3 has 16 amino acids. Germline V CDR1 and CDR2: LGHNA, YNFKEQ. The CDR3 here is CASSQVTSGNTGELFF.

The chain employs TRBV5-1 and TRBJ2-1; the D gene TCRdb calls, TRBD1, cannot be checked with no DNA. Germline assignment: CDR1 SGHRS and CDR2 YFSETQ. This CDR3 spans 14 amino acids. This chain's CDR3 is CASSLGQIDNEQFF.

The J gene is TRBJ2-4, the V gene TRBV19; the TCRdb call, TRBD1, lacks DNA for checking. CDR1 is LNHDA and CDR2 is SQIVND in the germline V gene (reference sequence). The CDR3 totals 15 residues. The CDR3 protein is CASTPGALAKNIQYF.

The gene calls are TRBV7-2 and TRBJ2-7; TCRdb indicates TRBD2, and absent DNA this call remains unverified. Germline values: CDR1 SGHTA, CDR2 FQGNSA. The CDR3 sequence is 14 residues long. The CDR3 is CASSPLAGGLEQYF. Combining the CDR3 with reference TRBV7-2 and TRBJ2-7 gives the whole variable domain GAGVSQSPSNKVTEKGKDVELRCDPISGHTALYWYRQSLGQGLEFLIYFQGNSAPDKSGLPSDRFSAERTGGSVSTLTIQRTQQEDSAVYLCASSPLAGGLEQYFGPGTRLTVT.

The chain uses TRBV5-8 and TRBJ1-5; TCRdb outputs TRBD1, but without DNA this stays unchecked. The CDR3 loop spans 15 amino acids. CDR1 is SGHTS, CDR2 YDEGEE, per germline. The chain's CDR3 is CASSYSGTVPRPQHF.

The V call is TRBV7-2, the J call TRBJ1-6. The length of the CDR3 is 17 residues. The germline V gene has CDR1 SGHTA and CDR2 FQGNSA. CDR3 sequence: CASSLNGGGTYNSPLHF.

The chain combines TRBV12-5 with TRBJ1-1; the D call from TCRdb, TRBD1, cannot be confirmed without DNA. CDR3 length: 16 amino acids. Germline CDR1 is LGHNT and CDR2 is FRNRAP. CDR3 region: CASGLVPGGRNTEAFF.